A single sample is the source of the 30 T cell receptor beta chains below, sequenced in a study of T cells in Graves' hyperthyroidism and ophthalmopathy. Amplification targeted TCR beta CDR3 regions from RNA transcripts. The HTBI primer set served for first-round RT-PCR of the TCR CDR3. TCRdb called the multiplex PCR reads again in MiXCR, with one record for every CDR3 protein. The data contain 300,000 or so distinct CDR3 sequences, over 15% of them seen just once; the ten biggest clones take up about half. Sequenced material: blood. These receptor sequences come from a woman in her forties or fifties with Graves' hyperthyroidism.

The V gene is TRBV4-1, the J gene TRBJ2-7; 8 bases fit TRBD2. With V trimmed by 4 bases and J by 6 bases, 17 bases remained unmatched. This CDR3 is built from 17 residues. Germline V gene sequence: CDR1 MGHRA, CDR2 YSYEKL. The DNA for the CDR3 is TGCGCCAGCAGCCCGGTGCCCAGCGGGAGATCCTCGGGCGAGCAGTACTTC. Translation gives CASSPVPSGRSSGEQYF.

This chain joins TRBV19 and TRBJ2-1, with D perhaps matching TRBD2 (6 bases). V was pared by 3 bases and J by 6 bases, with 21 bases between. Germline CDR1 LNHDA, CDR2 SQIVND (reference sequence). The CDR3 consists of 17 residues. As DNA, the CDR3 is TGTGCCAGTAGTATGCCCGCGGGGATAGACGGGATCAATGAGCAGTTCTTC. This sequence encodes CASSMPAGIDGINEQFF.

The chain combines TRBV6-1 with TRBJ2-2; the match to TRBD2 covers 8 bases. Germline CDR1 and CDR2: MNHNS and SASEGT. With 8 bases clipped from V and 4 bases from J, the junction kept 6 bases outside the gene matches. This CDR3 spans 14 amino acids. CDR3 DNA sequence: TGTGCCAGCCGGAAGAGCGGGGGCACCGGGGAGCTGTTTTTT. This sequence encodes CASRKSGGTGELFF.

This clonotype was counted ten times or more. The chain combines TRBV12-3 or TRBV12-4 with TRBJ2-3, with D perhaps matching TRBD1 or TRBD2 (5 bases each). CDR3 length: 16 amino acids. V was cut by 1 base and J by 2 bases, with 13 bases left in between. The CDR3 loop reads CASSLGRWGTTDTQYF. CDR3 nucleotide sequence: TGTGCCAGCAGTTTAGGGAGATGGGGGACCACAGATACGCAGTATTTT.

This clonotype showed up just a few times. CDR3 sequence: CASSLPGLAGDYEQYF. CDR3 bases: TGTGCCAGCAGCTTACCGGGACTAGCGGGGGACTACGAGCAGTACTTC. The rearrangement joins TRBV13 to TRBJ2-7; 14 positions match TRBD2. Unmatched junction bases numbered 3, after V lost 2 bases and J lost 3 bases. Per germline, CDR1 PRHDT and CDR2 FYEKMQ (reference sequence). The CDR3 length is 16 residues.

This clonotype has a handful of counts. This rearrangement joins TRBV6-1 to TRBJ1-1, with TRBD1 as a possible D gene (6 bases). Trimming removed 6 bases at V and 6 bases at J, with 17 bases between. CDR1 is MNHNS, CDR2 SASEGT, per germline. The CDR3 is 14 amino acids. As DNA, the CDR3 is TGTGCCAGCAGCAGAATCAGGGAGGGGGCTGAAGCTTTCTTT. This sequence encodes CASSRIREGAEAFF.

The chain recombines TRBV11-2 with TRBJ2-1; 7 positions match TRBD1. J was trimmed by 1 base and V by 5 bases; bases with no gene match: 8. Germline assignment: CDR1 SGHAT and CDR2 FQNNGV. The CDR3 runs to 16 residues. CDR3 nucleotides: TGTGCCAGCAGCCGTGGACAGGACGTGTCCTACAATGAGCAGTTCTTC. Its translation is CASSRGQDVSYNEQFF.

This clonotype has more than one count but fewer than ten. The V call is TRBV27, the J call TRBJ1-1; 8 bases agree with TRBD1. This CDR3 region has 18 residues. V lost 0 bases, J lost 0 bases, and 9 bases stayed unmatched. The germline V gene encodes CDR1 MNHEY and CDR2 SMNVEV (reference sequence). The CDR3 DNA sequence: TGTGCCAGCAGTTTATCGAGACAGGGGAGGGACATGAACACTGAAGCTTTCTTT. It translates to CASSLSRQGRDMNTEAFF.

This clonotype was recorded many times. The V call is TRBV5-1, the J call TRBJ1-1; D is uncertain. Germline values: CDR1 SGHRS, CDR2 YFSETQ. The CDR3 contains 14 residues. Trimming shortened V by 4 bases and J by 5 bases, and 15 bases separated the two germline ends. CDR3 in DNA: TGCGCCAGCAGCAGAGATATGGGGTGGACTGAAGCTTTCTTT. Protein: CASSRDMGWTEAFF.

This clonotype was recorded many times. The gene calls are TRBV6-1 and TRBJ2-1; D unresolved. V lost 10 bases and J lost 6, with 16 bases in between. This CDR3 has 13 amino acids. Per germline, CDR1 MNHNS and CDR2 SASEGT. CDR3 nucleotide sequence: TGTGCCACCAGGAAGAGCCTAGGCAATGAGCAGTTCTTC. Translated, it gives CATRKSLGNEQFF.

This clonotype was recorded a few times. This rearrangement joins TRBV6-1 to TRBJ1-2; 7 bases fit TRBD1. Germline loops: CDR1 MNHNS, CDR2 SASEGT. V lost 4 bases and J lost 2; bases outside the gene matches: 7. CDR3 size: 15 residues. The DNA for the CDR3 is TGTGCCAGCAGTGCTAAGACACAGGGGAACTATGGCTACACCTTC. Translation: CASSAKTQGNYGYTF.

This clonotype was detected only a few times. The chain is built from TRBV5-5 and TRBJ2-5, with 12 bases aligning to TRBD1. V shed 1 base, J shed 4 bases, and the junction held 5 bases outside the gene matches. In germline, CDR1 is SGHKS, CDR2 YYEKEE (reference sequence). The CDR3 sequence is 16 residues long. The CDR3 bases are TGTGCCAGCAGCTTGAGGGACAGGGGGCGAGGAGAGACCCAGTACTTC. This gives the protein CASSLRDRGRGETQYF.

There are many counts of this clonotype. The V call is TRBV13, the J call TRBJ2-1; 7 bases are shared with TRBD2. CDR3 length: 15 amino acids. The V gene end was trimmed by 7 bases and the J gene end by 7 bases; junction bases not matched to a gene: 13. Germline V gene sequence: CDR1 PRHDT, CDR2 FYEKMQ (reference sequence). The CDR3 nucleotides are TGTGCCAGCATCAGGATAGGACTAGGAGCTAATGAGCAGTTCTTC. Its translation: CASIRIGLGANEQFF.

Ten or more counts support this clonotype. The CDR3 protein is CASSPPEQGPFNEQFF. CDR3 coding DNA: TGTGCCAGCTCACCACCGGAACAGGGTCCCTTCAATGAGCAGTTCTTC. This chain joins TRBV18 and TRBJ2-1; maybe TRBD1 (6 bases). V lost 0 bases to trimming and J lost 6 bases, with 15 bases between them. Per germline, CDR1 KGHSH and CDR2 LQKENI. This CDR3 contains 16 residues.

V usage is TRBV20-1 and J usage is TRBJ2-3, with a weak D call TRBD1 (5 bases). The CDR3 sequence is 13 residues long. Germline values: CDR1 DFQATT, CDR2 SNEGSKA (reference sequence). CDR3 nucleotide sequence: TGCAGCCCCTGGGGCAGCAGCACAGATACGCAGTATTTT. Protein sequence: CSPWGSSTDTQYF.

The V gene is TRBV30, the J gene TRBJ2-4; D is undetermined. V gave up 0 bases and J gave up 3 bases, with 6 bases separating them. CDR3 length equals 13 residues. Germline values: CDR1 GTSNPN, CDR2 SVGIG (reference sequence). The CDR3 coding sequence is TGTGCCTGGAGTGTGGGAAACAAAAACATTCAGTACTTC. Translation: CAWSVGNKNIQYF.

This clonotype was seen more than once but under ten times. The chain combines TRBV6-1 with TRBJ1-5; no firm D call. The CDR3 covers 13 residues. Trimming removed 4 bases at V and 6 bases at J, with 10 bases between. Germline V gives CDR1 MNHNS, CDR2 SASEGT. CDR3 sequence: CASSGEIFQPQHF. CDR3 nucleotide sequence: TGTGCCAGCAGTGGGGAGATATTTCAGCCCCAGCATTTT.

This clonotype was observed at least ten times. This chain connects TRBV7-2 to TRBJ2-1; a possible D gene is TRBD2 (5 bases). The CDR3 loop spans 13 amino acids. Trimming removed 3 bases at V and 8 bases at J, with 11 bases between. Per germline, CDR1 SGHTA and CDR2 FQGNSA. CDR3 amino acids: CASSFGWGDEQFF. CDR3 coding DNA: TGTGCCAGCAGCTTTGGATGGGGAGATGAGCAGTTCTTC.

This clonotype was counted at least ten times. This rearrangement joins TRBV10-2 to TRBJ2-6; D tentatively fits TRBD1 or TRBD2 (6 bases each). Germline CDR1 WSHSY, CDR2 SAAADI. Trimming took off 3 bases at V and 1 base at J, with 19 bases between the two ends. This CDR3 region has 19 residues. This chain's CDR3 is CASSEPGGGSRSGANVLTF. DNA of the CDR3: TGCGCCAGCAGTGAACCCGGAGGGGGAAGTCGTTCTGGGGCCAACGTCCTGACTTTC.

This clonotype was seen a handful of times. One end of the junction fails to match germline, which may point to a read error. The rearrangement links TRBV7-8 to TRBJ2-1; D gene unclear. This CDR3 region has 13 residues. The germline V gene has CDR1 SGHVS and CDR2 FQNEAQ. CDR3 amino acids: CTSSLNLGNEQFF. The CDR3 DNA follows: TGTACCAGCAGCTTAAACCTAGGCAATGAGCAGTTCTTC.

There are many counts of this clonotype. The rearrangement uses TRBV7-9 and TRBJ2-5; 9 bases fit TRBD2. The germline CDR1 and CDR2 sequences are SEHNR and FQNEAQ (reference sequence). The CDR3 is 15 residues long. V trimming: 6 bases; J trimming: 5 bases; junction bases outside the gene matches: 10. CDR3 protein: CASSLRLAAWETQYF. The CDR3, as DNA: TGTGCCAGCAGTCTGAGACTAGCGGCATGGGAGACCCAGTACTTC.

This clonotype was recorded at least ten times. The chain uses TRBV5-1 and TRBJ2-1, with TRBD1 as a possible D gene (6 bases). The germline V gene has CDR1 SGHRS and CDR2 YFSETQ. The CDR3 has 14 residues. Trimming took off 3 bases at V and 2 bases at J, with 9 bases between the two ends. CDR3: CASSSGDTYNEQFF. The CDR3 nucleotides are TGCGCCAGCAGCTCCGGGGACACCTACAATGAGCAGTTCTTC.

This chain uses TRBV20-1 with TRBJ2-2; D is perhaps TRBD1 or TRBD2 (6 bases each). The length of the CDR3 is 14 residues. Germline V gene data show CDR1 as DFQATT and CDR2 as SNEGSKA (reference sequence). V dropped 4 bases and J dropped 3 bases, with 12 bases sitting between them. The CDR3 sequence: CSANGGPDTGELFF. The CDR3 bases are TGCAGTGCTAACGGGGGCCCAGACACCGGGGAGCTGTTTTTT.

This clonotype was counted only a few times. The rearrangement uses TRBV2 and TRBJ1-5; the match to TRBD1 covers 10 bases. V lost 2 bases to trimming and J lost 6 bases; unmatched junction nucleotides: 4. The CDR3 length is 15 residues. The germline gives CDR1 SNHLY, CDR2 FYNNEI. The CDR3 region is CASSEMDRGSQPQHF. DNA for the CDR3: TGTGCCAGCAGTGAAATGGACAGGGGGAGTCAGCCCCAGCATTTT.

The rearrangement uses TRBV15 and TRBJ1-5; possibly TRBD1 for D (6 bases). This CDR3 comprises 15 residues. Trimming pared 2 bases from V and 4 bases from J, leaving 12 bases between. From germline, CDR1 is LNHNV and CDR2 YYDKDF (reference sequence). The CDR3 DNA is TGTGCCACCAGCAGACGCGGAGGGACAAATCAGCCCCAGCATTTT. Protein sequence: CATSRRGGTNQPQHF. Using reference TRBV15 and TRBJ1-5 for the parts outside the CDR3, the full variable domain is DAMVIQNPRYQVTQFGKPVTLSCSQTLNHNVMYWYQQKSSQAPKLLFHYYDKDFNNEADTPDNFQSRRPNTSFCFLDIRSPGLGDTAMYLCATSRRGGTNQPQHFGDGTRLSIL.

This clonotype was seen repeatedly, ten times or more. The chain joins TRBV6-1 to TRBJ1-2, with D possibly matching TRBD1 (5 bases). The V gene lost 5 bases and the J gene lost 2 bases, with 12 bases spanning the gap. CDR3 length: 14 amino acids. Per the germline V gene, CDR1 is MNHNS and CDR2 is SASEGT. In DNA form, the CDR3 reads TGTGCCAGCAGTTTACCGGGACGCAACTATGGCTACACCTTC. Residues: CASSLPGRNYGYTF.

In this sample, this clonotype turned up a few times. The rearrangement joins TRBV9 to TRBJ2-7; the match to TRBD1 covers 11 bases. The CDR3 consists of 15 residues. The V gene's germline CDR1 is SGDLS and CDR2 YYNGEE. V gave up 3 bases and J gave up 4 bases; unmatched junction bases: 6. The CDR3 DNA follows: TGTGCCAGCAGCGGCAAGGGACAGGGGGATTACGAGCAGTACTTC. It codes for CASSGKGQGDYEQYF.

This clonotype was seen repeatedly, ten times or more. The CDR3 region has the DNA TGTGCCAGCAGTAACGTAATTCCTGAAGCTTTCTTT. Amino acids: CASSNVIPEAFF. The V gene is TRBV6-1, the J gene TRBJ1-1; D ambiguous. This CDR3 contains 12 residues. V dropped 5 bases and J dropped 6 bases, with 10 bases sitting between them. Germline values: CDR1 MNHNS, CDR2 SASEGT.

The table lists this clonotype with many counts. The gene calls are TRBV28 and TRBJ1-1; maybe TRBD1 (6 bases). Trimming removed 3 bases at V and 3 bases at J, with 8 bases between. The CDR3 is 13 residues long. Germline V gene data show CDR1 as MDHEN and CDR2 as SYDVKM. CDR3 in amino acids: CASSFGQYTEAFF. The CDR3 bases are TGTGCCAGCAGTTTCGGACAGTACACTGAAGCTTTCTTT. The complete variable domain, with remaining parts taken from reference TRBV28 and TRBJ1-1, reads DVKVTQSSRYLVKRTGEKVFLECVQDMDHENMFWYRQDPGLGLRLIYFSYDVKMKEKGDIPEGYSVSREKKERFSLILESASTNQTSMYLCASSFGQYTEAFFGQGTRLTVV.

This clonotype was seen more than once but under ten times. This chain links TRBV3-1 with TRBJ2-4, with 7 nucleotides matching TRBD1. CDR1 and CDR2 from the germline V gene are LGHDT and YNNKEL (reference sequence). The V segment lost 4 bases and the J segment 4 bases; nucleotides outside the gene matches: 13. The CDR3 covers 17 residues. CDR3 protein: CASSLDRVPWEKNIQYF. The CDR3, as DNA: TGTGCCAGCAGCCTCGACAGGGTCCCCTGGGAGAAAAACATTCAGTACTTC.